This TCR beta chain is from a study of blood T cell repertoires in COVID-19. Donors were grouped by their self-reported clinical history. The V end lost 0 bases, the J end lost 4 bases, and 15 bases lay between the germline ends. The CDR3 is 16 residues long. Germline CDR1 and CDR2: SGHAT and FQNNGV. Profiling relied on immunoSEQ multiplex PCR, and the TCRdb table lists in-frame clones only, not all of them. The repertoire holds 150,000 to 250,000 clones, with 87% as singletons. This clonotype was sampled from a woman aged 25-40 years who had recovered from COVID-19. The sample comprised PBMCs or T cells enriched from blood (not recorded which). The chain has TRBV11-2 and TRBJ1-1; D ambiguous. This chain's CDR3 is CASSLEIQTSGTEAFF. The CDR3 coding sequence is TGTGCCAGCAGCTTAGAAATCCAGACTTCGGGCACTGAAGCTTTCTTT.